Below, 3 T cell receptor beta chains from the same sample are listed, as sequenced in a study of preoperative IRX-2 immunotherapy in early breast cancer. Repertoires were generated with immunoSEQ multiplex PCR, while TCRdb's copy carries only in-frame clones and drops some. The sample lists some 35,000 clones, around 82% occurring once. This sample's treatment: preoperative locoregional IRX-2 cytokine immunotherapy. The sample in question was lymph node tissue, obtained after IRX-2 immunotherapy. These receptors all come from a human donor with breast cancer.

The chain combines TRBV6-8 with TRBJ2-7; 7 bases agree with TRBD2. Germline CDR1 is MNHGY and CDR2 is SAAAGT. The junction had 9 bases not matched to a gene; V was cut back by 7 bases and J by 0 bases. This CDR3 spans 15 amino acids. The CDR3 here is CASTKSRDYSYEQYF. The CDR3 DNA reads TGTGCCAGCACCAAGTCCCGGGACTACTCCTACGAGCAGTACTTC.

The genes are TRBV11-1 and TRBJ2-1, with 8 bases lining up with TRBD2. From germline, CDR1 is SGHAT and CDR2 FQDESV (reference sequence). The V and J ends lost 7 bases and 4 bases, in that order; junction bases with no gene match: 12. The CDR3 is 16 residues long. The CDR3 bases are TGTGCCAGCACCCCTGGAGCCGGGGGGGAGTACAATGAGCAGTTCTTC. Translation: CASTPGAGGEYNEQFF.

This CDR3 is CASSYARGGLNEKLFF. Here the CDR3 DNA reads TGTGCCAGCAGTTACGCCAGAGGAGGGCTTAATGAAAAACTGTTTTTT. This chain links TRBV6-8 with TRBJ1-4; no reliable D call. CDR1 is MNHGY and CDR2 is SAAAGT in the germline V gene. The germline V and J ends were trimmed by 2 bases and 4 bases, with 14 bases remaining between them. CDR3 length equals 16 residues.